The clone carrying this T cell receptor beta chain was seen many times. Antigen: not known. The definition of stable Graves' hyperthyroidism was no ophthalmopathy progression within 18 months. What was amplified from RNA transcripts were TCR beta CDR3 regions. First-round RT-PCR of the TCR CDR3 relied on the HTBI primer set. One entry per CDR3 protein results from TCRdb running MiXCR on the multiplex PCR reads. This table has about half a million distinct CDR3 sequences, 20% appearing once. The data were taken from a study of T cells in Graves' hyperthyroidism and ophthalmopathy. Study-wide findings and caveats: Through a model of 13 V-J features, ophthalmopathy was separated from stable hyperthyroidism. The model foresaw ophthalmopathy a median roughly 6 months prior to onset.

V lost 8 bases to trimming and J lost 2 bases, with 21 bases between them. The CDR3 totals 15 residues. Per the germline V gene, CDR1 is SQVTM and CDR2 is ANQGSEA. This sequence was found in a man in his late teens or twenties with Graves' hyperthyroidism. The sample was blood. This chain uses TRBV29-1 with TRBJ1-1; TRBD1 is a possible D gene (5 bases). CDR3 region: CSPNLPGTANTEAFF. In nucleotides, the CDR3 is TGCAGCCCTAACCTACCCGGGACCGCTAACACTGAAGCTTTCTTT. Filled out from reference TRBV29-1 and TRBJ1-1, the complete variable domain reads SAVISQKPSRDICQRGTSLTIQCQVDSQVTMMFWYRQQPGQSLTLIATANQGSEATYESGFVIDKFPISRPNLTFSTLTVSNMSPEDSSIYLCSPNLPGTANTEAFFGQGTRLTVV.